A single sample is the source of the 8 T cell receptor beta chains below, sequenced in a study of T-cell reconstitution after alpha-beta-depleted transplantation in children (dated by TCRdb to 2016 to 2018). The library came from PCR. Data came from an Illumina HiSeq 2500. Molecular barcoding was employed in the preparation of TCR libraries, with unique molecular identifiers being used to normalize TCRbeta repertoire quantification. The public reads were reprocessed in TCRdb via fastp at Q25 and MiXCR, keeping in-frame beta chains. For every CDR3 protein sequence, its rows merge into one entry that carries the most common genes and DNA. Recorded for this sample are about 22,000 distinct CDR3 sequences; approximately 11% of them occurred a single time. The biggest ten clones account for about 23% of the sample. Sequenced material: PBMCs from the stem cell graft donor, taken from the stem cell graft. These receptors were collected from a human donor who donated a stem cell graft to a child with chronic granulomatous disease.

The table lists this clonotype with many counts. The genes are TRBV6-6 and TRBJ2-3; maybe TRBD2 (6 bases). The CDR3 is 13 amino acids. V dropped 7 bases and J dropped 6 bases, with 14 bases sitting between them. Germline V gene sequence: CDR1 MNHNY, CDR2 SVGAGI (reference sequence). The CDR3 region has the DNA TGTGCCAGCACGGAGGGAGCGGGCGATACGCAGTATTTT. It translates to CASTEGAGDTQYF.

This clonotype came up many times. The rearrangement uses TRBV6-5 and TRBJ2-5; 9 bases are a match to TRBD1. The CDR3 runs 14 residues. V lost 6 bases to trimming and J lost 2 bases; unmatched junction nucleotides: 4. Germline V CDR1 and CDR2: MNHEY, SVGAGI. CDR3 residues: CASSPDRGQETQYF. The CDR3 DNA follows: TGTGCCAGCAGCCCCGACAGGGGGCAAGAGACCCAGTACTTC.

This clonotype has a count of ten or more. The rearrangement joins TRBV30 to TRBJ2-5, with a possible D match to TRBD2 (6 bases). The CDR3 has 16 residues. Germline V gene data show CDR1 as GTSNPN and CDR2 as SVGIG (reference sequence). Between the trimmed V and J ends, which lost 4 bases and 1 base, there was a span of 19 bases. The CDR3 is CAWTGGAGRPQETQYF. CDR3 DNA sequence: TGTGCCTGGACCGGGGGAGCAGGACGCCCCCAAGAGACCCAGTACTTC.

This clonotype was observed at least ten times. The V gene is TRBV7-2, the J gene TRBJ1-2; D is unresolved. The CDR3 contains 14 residues. Germline lookup yields CDR1 SGHTA and CDR2 FQGNSA. The V gene lost 6 bases and the J gene lost 4 bases, with 15 bases spanning the gap. The CDR3 DNA reads TGTGCCAGCAGGCGCACGCTCCGCGGCTATGGCTACACCTTC. Translating it yields CASRRTLRGYGYTF. Full variable domain (rest looked up from reference TRBV7-2 and TRBJ1-2): GAGVSQSPSNKVTEKGKDVELRCDPISGHTALYWYRQSLGQGLEFLIYFQGNSAPDKSGLPSDRFSAERTGGSVSTLTIQRTQQEDSAVYLCASRRTLRGYGYTFGSGTRLTVV.

In its sample, this clonotype was seen many times. The J gene is TRBJ2-1, the V gene TRBV29-1; D possibly corresponds to TRBD2 (6 bases). Trimming removed 6 bases from V and 1 base from J, with 13 bases in between. CDR3 size: 14 residues. The germline gives CDR1 SQVTM, CDR2 ANQGSEA. This CDR3 reads CSVPGTSSYNEQFF. The CDR3 coding sequence is TGCAGCGTGCCCGGGACTTCGTCCTACAATGAGCAGTTCTTC.

This clonotype was picked up many times. This sequence joins TRBV9 and TRBJ1-1; perhaps TRBD1 as D (5 bases). The germline gives CDR1 SGDLS, CDR2 YYNGEE. V was trimmed by 0 bases and J by 4 bases, leaving 13 bases between them. This CDR3 has 15 amino acids. Here the CDR3 DNA reads TGTGCCAGCAGCGTAGATCCAGGGTATGTCACTGAAGCTTTCTTT. The encoded protein is CASSVDPGYVTEAFF.

This clonotype was counted at least ten times. The J gene is TRBJ2-1, the V gene TRBV7-8; TRBD2 aligns across 11 bases. V was clipped by 4 bases and J by 7 bases; unmatched bases: 9. CDR1 SGHVS and CDR2 FQNEAQ come from the germline V gene. The CDR3 is 16 amino acids. CDR3 sequence: CASSYQTSGRRNEQFF. The CDR3 nucleotides are TGTGCCAGCAGCTATCAAACTAGCGGGAGAAGGAATGAGCAGTTCTTC. The complete variable domain, with remaining parts taken from reference TRBV7-8 and TRBJ2-1, reads GAGVSQSPRYKVAKRGQDVALRCDPISGHVSLFWYQQALGQGPEFLTYFQNEAQLDKSGLPSDRFFAERPEGSVSTLKIQRTQQEDSAVYLCASSYQTSGRRNEQFFGPGTRLTVL.

This clonotype was found many times. The DNA of the CDR3 is TGCAGCGTTCGAGACGCGGGCACAGATACGCAGTATTTT. This sequence encodes CSVRDAGTDTQYF. The chain couples TRBV29-1 to TRBJ2-3; no clear D gene. This CDR3 comprises 13 residues. Per the germline V gene, CDR1 is SQVTM and CDR2 is ANQGSEA. Trimming took off 5 bases at V and 1 base at J, with 10 bases between the two ends.